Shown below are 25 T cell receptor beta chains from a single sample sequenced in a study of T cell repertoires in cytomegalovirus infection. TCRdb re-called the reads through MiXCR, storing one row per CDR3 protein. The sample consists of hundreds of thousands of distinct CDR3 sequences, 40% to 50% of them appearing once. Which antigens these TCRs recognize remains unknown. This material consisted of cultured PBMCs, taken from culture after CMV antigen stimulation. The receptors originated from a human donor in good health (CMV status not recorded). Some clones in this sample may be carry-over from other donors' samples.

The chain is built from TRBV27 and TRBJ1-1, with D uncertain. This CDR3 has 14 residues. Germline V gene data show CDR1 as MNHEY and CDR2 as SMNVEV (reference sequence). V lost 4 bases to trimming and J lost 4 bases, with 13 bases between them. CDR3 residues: CASSSPTRATEAFF. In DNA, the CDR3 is TGTGCCAGCAGTTCGCCTACACGAGCCACTGAAGCTTTCTTT.

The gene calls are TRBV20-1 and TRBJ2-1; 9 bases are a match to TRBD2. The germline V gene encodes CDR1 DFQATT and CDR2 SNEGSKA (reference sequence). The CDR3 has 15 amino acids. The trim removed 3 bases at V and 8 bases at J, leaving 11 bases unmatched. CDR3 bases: TGCAGTGCTAGGGTGGTCCTAGCGGGACGAGATGAGCAGTTCTTC. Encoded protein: CSARVVLAGRDEQFF.

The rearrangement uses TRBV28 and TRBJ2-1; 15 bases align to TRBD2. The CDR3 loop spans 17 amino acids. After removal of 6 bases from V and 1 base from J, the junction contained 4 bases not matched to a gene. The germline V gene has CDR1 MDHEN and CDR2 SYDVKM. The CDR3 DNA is TGTGCCAGCAGCGGGACTAGCGGGAGGTTTTCCTACAATGAGCAGTTCTTC. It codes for CASSGTSGRFSYNEQFF.

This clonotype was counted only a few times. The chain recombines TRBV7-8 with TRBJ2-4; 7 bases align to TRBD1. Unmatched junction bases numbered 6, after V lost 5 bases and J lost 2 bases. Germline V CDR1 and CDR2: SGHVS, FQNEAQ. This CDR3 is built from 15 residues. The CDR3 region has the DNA TGTGCCAGCAGCCCCGACAGGGTATCCAAAAACATTCAGTACTTC. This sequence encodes CASSPDRVSKNIQYF. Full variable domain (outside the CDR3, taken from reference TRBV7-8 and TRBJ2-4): GAGVSQSPRYKVAKRGQDVALRCDPISGHVSLFWYQQALGQGPEFLTYFQNEAQLDKSGLPSDRFFAERPEGSVSTLKIQRTQQEDSAVYLCASSPDRVSKNIQYFGAGTRLSVL.

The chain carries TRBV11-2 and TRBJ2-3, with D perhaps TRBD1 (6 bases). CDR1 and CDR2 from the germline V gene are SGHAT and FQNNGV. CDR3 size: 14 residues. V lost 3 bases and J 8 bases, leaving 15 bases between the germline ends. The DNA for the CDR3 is TGTGCCAGCAGCTTCGGACAGTCTAATCCTACGCAGTATTTT. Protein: CASSFGQSNPTQYF.

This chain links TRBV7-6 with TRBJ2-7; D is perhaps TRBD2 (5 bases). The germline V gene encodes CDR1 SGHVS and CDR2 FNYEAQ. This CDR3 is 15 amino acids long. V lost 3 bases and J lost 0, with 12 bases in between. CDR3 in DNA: TGTGCCAGCAGCTTGAGTACGGGGTTCTCCTACGAGCAGTACTTC. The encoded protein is CASSLSTGFSYEQYF.

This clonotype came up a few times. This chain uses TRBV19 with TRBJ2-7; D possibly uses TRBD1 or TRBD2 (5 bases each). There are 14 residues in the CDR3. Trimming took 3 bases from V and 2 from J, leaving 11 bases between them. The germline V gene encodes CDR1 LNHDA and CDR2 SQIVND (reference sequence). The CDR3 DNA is TGTGCCAGTAGTATGGGGACCTTTACCTACGAGCAGTACTTC. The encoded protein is CASSMGTFTYEQYF.

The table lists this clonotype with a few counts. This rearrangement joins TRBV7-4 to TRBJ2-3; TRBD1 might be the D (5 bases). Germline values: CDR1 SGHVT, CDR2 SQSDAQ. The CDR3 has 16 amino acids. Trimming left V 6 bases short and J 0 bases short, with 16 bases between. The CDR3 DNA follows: TGTGCCAGCAGTCAGGGAACAGGAGCCAGCACAGATACGCAGTATTTT. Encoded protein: CASSQGTGASTDTQYF.

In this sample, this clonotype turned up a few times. The CDR3 loop reads CASSHARGTEAFF. For the CDR3, the DNA is TGTGCCAGCAGTCATGCCCGGGGCACTGAAGCTTTCTTT. The rearrangement uses TRBV7-6 and TRBJ1-1, with unresolved D. The CDR3 contains 13 residues. From germline, CDR1 is SGHVS and CDR2 FNYEAQ. The V gene lost 6 bases and the J gene lost 4 bases, with 12 bases spanning the gap. Full variable domain (rest looked up from reference TRBV7-6 and TRBJ1-1): GAGVSQSPRYKVTKRGQDVALRCDPISGHVSLYWYRQALGQGPEFLTYFNYEAQQDKSGLPNDRFSAERPEGSISTLTIQRTEQRDSAMYRCASSHARGTEAFFGQGTRLTVV.

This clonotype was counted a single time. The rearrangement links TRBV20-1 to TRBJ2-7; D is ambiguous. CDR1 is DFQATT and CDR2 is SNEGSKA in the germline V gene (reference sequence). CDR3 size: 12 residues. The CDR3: CRPSGITYEQYF. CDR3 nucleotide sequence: TGCAGGCCGTCTGGCATTACGTACGAGCAGTACTTC.

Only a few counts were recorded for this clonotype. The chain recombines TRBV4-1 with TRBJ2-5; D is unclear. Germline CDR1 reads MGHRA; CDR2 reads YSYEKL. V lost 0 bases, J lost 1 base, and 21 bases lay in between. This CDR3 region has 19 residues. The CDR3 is CASSQERATVSRFQETQYF. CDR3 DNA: TGCGCCAGCAGCCAAGAAAGAGCTACCGTTTCCCGATTCCAAGAGACCCAGTACTTC.

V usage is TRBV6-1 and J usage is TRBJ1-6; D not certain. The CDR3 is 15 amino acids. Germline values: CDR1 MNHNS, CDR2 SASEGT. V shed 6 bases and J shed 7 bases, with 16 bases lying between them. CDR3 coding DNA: TGTGCCAGCAGCTCCCCGCATCGGACGAATTCACCCCTCCACTTT. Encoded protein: CASSSPHRTNSPLHF.

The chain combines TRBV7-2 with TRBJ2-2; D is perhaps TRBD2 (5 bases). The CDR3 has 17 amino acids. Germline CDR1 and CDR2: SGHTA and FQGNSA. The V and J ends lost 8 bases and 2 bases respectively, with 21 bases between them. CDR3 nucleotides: TGTGCCAGCCGAACAGCGGAGCATACCGGAAACACCGGGGAGCTGTTTTTT. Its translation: CASRTAEHTGNTGELFF.

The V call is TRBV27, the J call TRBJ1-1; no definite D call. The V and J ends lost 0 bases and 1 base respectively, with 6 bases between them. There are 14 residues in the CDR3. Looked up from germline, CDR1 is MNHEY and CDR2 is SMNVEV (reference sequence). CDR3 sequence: CASSLSTANTEAFF. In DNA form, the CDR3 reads TGTGCCAGCAGTTTATCGACGGCGAACACTGAAGCTTTCTTT.

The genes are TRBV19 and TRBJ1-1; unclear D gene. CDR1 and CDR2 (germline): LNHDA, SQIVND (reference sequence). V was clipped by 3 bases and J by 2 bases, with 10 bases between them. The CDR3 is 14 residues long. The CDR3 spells CASSIGGINTEAFF. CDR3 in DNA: TGTGCCAGTAGTATTGGCGGAATAAACACTGAAGCTTTCTTT. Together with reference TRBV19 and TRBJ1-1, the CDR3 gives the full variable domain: DGGITQSPKYLFRKEGQNVTLSCEQNLNHDAMYWYRQDPGQGLRLIYYSQIVNDFQKGDIAEGYSVSREKKESFPLTVTSAQKNPTAFYLCASSIGGINTEAFFGQGTRLTVV.

CDR3 sequence: CASSLRSEEKRWGHTF. In DNA, the CDR3 is TGTGCCAGCAGCTTACGGAGCGAGGAAAAACGTTGGGGCCACACCTTC. The chain links TRBV7-2 to TRBJ1-2, with D perhaps matching TRBD1 (5 bases). CDR3 length: 16 residues. CDR1 and CDR2 (germline): SGHTA, FQGNSA. The ends were cut back, 2 bases at V and 12 bases at J, with 25 bases in the middle.

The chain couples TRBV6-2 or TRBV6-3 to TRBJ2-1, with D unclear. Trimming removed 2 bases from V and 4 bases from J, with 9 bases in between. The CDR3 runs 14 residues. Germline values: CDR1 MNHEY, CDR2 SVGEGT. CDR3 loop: CASSYRSAYNEQFF. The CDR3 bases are TGTGCCAGCAGTTACCGTTCAGCGTACAATGAGCAGTTCTTC.

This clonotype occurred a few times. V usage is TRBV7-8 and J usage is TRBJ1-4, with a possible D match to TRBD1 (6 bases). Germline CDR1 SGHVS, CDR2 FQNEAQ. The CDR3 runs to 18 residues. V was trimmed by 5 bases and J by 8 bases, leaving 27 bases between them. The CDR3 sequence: CASSPRTDPLLFDEKLFF. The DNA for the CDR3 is TGTGCCAGCAGCCCGCGGACAGACCCCCTATTATTTGACGAAAAACTGTTTTTT.

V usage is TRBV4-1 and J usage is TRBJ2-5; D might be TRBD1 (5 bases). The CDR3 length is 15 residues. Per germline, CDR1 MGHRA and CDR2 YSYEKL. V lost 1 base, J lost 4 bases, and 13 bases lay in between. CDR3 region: CASSQAARVLETQYF. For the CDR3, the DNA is TGCGCCAGCAGCCAAGCGGCCAGGGTATTAGAGACCCAGTACTTC.

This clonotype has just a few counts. The CDR3 region is CASSLGGRAAKETQYF. Written as DNA, the CDR3 is TGTGCCAGCAGTTTAGGCGGGAGGGCCGCGAAGGAGACCCAGTACTTC. J is TRBJ2-5 and V is TRBV12-3 or TRBV12-4; 9 bases are a match to TRBD2. J was trimmed by 5 bases and V by 1 base; bases with no gene match: 8. CDR3 size: 16 residues.

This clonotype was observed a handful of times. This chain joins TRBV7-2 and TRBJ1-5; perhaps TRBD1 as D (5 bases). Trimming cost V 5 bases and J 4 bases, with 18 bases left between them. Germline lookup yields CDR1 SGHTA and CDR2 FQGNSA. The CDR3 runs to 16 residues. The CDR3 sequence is CASSPGPYNGNQPQHF. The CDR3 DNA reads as TGTGCCAGCAGCCCAGGGCCTTACAATGGGAATCAGCCCCAGCATTTT.

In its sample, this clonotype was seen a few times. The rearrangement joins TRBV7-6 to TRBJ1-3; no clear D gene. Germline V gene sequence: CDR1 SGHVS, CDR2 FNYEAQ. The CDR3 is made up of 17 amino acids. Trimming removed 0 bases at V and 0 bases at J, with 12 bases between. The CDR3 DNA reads TGTGCCAGCAGCTTAGCGCTACCAGGAAACTCTGGAAACACCATATATTTT. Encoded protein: CASSLALPGNSGNTIYF.

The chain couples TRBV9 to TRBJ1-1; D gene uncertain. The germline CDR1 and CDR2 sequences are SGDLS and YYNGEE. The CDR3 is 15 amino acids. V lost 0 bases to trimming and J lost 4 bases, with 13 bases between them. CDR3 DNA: TGTGCCAGCAGCGTAGCGGGAGCCTGGGGCACTGAAGCTTTCTTT. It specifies CASSVAGAWGTEAFF. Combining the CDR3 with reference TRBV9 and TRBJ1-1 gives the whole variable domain DSGVTQTPKHLITATGQRVTLRCSPRSGDLSVYWYQQSLDQGLQFLIQYYNGEERAKGNILERFSAQQFPDLHSELNLSSLELGDSALYFCASSVAGAWGTEAFFGQGTRLTVV.

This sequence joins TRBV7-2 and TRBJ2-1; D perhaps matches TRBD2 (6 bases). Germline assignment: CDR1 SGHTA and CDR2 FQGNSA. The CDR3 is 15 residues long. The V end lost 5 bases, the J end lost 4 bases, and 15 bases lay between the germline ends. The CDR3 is CASSTGTSIYNEQFF. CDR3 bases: TGTGCCAGCAGCACCGGGACTTCAATATACAATGAGCAGTTCTTC.

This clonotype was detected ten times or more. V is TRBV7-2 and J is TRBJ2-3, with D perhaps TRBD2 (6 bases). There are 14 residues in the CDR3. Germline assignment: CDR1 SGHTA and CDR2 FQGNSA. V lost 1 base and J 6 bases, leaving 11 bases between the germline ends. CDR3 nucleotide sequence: TGTGCCAGCAGCTTAGTGAGGAGGGCGGATACGCAGTATTTT. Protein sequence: CASSLVRRADTQYF. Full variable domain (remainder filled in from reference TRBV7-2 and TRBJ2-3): GAGVSQSPSNKVTEKGKDVELRCDPISGHTALYWYRQSLGQGLEFLIYFQGNSAPDKSGLPSDRFSAERTGGSVSTLTIQRTQQEDSAVYLCASSLVRRADTQYFGPGTRLTVL.